The next 28 T cell receptor beta chains were all read from a single sample in a study of blood T cell repertoires in COVID-19. The method was immunoSEQ multiplex PCR; TCRdb's version includes in-frame clones alone and lacks a portion of them. The repertoire holds 90,000 to 110,000 clones, with 60% to 85% as singletons. Material: peripheral blood. The receptors stem from a human donor in a cohort sampled during active or convalescent COVID-19.

This clone was observed a handful of times. The CDR3 loop reads CASSSSSGLADYNEQFF. The CDR3 bases are TGTGCCAGCAGCTCCTCGAGCGGACTAGCGGACTACAATGAGCAGTTCTTC. This chain connects TRBV5-8 to TRBJ2-1; 10 nucleotides match TRBD2. Germline V gene sequence: CDR1 SGHTS, CDR2 YDEGEE. With V trimmed by 3 bases and J by 3 bases, 9 bases remained unmatched. The length of the CDR3 is 17 residues.

The chain couples TRBV5-1 to TRBJ2-5; D possibly corresponds to TRBD1 (5 bases). V dropped 0 bases and J dropped 4 bases, with 16 bases sitting between them. This CDR3 contains 16 residues. Germline V gene sequence: CDR1 SGHRS, CDR2 YFSETQ. Written as DNA, the CDR3 is TGCGCCAGCAGCTTGGCAGGGCAGACGTTGATAGAGACCCAGTACTTC. It is translated as CASSLAGQTLIETQYF.

The rearrangement uses TRBV9 and TRBJ2-5; D perhaps matches TRBD2 (6 bases). The CDR3 runs 14 residues. Germline assignment: CDR1 SGDLS and CDR2 YYNGEE. The ends were cut back, 4 bases at V and 4 bases at J, with 14 bases in the middle. The CDR3 DNA sequence: TGTGCCAGCAGCATCGGTGGGAGGCCAGAGACCCAGTACTTC. Translation gives CASSIGGRPETQYF. The full variable domain, its missing parts supplied by reference TRBV9 and TRBJ2-5, is DSGVTQTPKHLITATGQRVTLRCSPRSGDLSVYWYQQSLDQGLQFLIQYYNGEERAKGNILERFSAQQFPDLHSELNLSSLELGDSALYFCASSIGGRPETQYFGPGTRLLVL.

This rearrangement joins TRBV13 to TRBJ2-3; weak D call: TRBD2 (6 bases). Germline CDR1 is PRHDT and CDR2 is FYEKMQ (reference sequence). Trimming left V 1 base short and J 3 bases short, with 14 bases between. CDR3 size: 16 residues. CDR3 in DNA: TGTGCCAGCAGCTTAGATCGGGGGTCACTTACAGATACGCAGTATTTT. It translates to CASSLDRGSLTDTQYF.

This chain links TRBV7-6 with TRBJ2-1, with TRBD1 as a possible D gene (5 bases). Trimming cost V 2 bases and J 5 bases, with 13 bases left between them. CDR1 and CDR2 from the germline V gene are SGHVS and FNYEAQ. The CDR3 is made up of 15 amino acids. For the CDR3, the DNA is TGTGCCAGCAGCTTACAGAGACAGAAAAACAATGAGCAGTTCTTC. It yields the protein CASSLQRQKNNEQFF. The whole variable domain, remainder taken from reference TRBV7-6 and TRBJ2-1, is GAGVSQSPRYKVTKRGQDVALRCDPISGHVSLYWYRQALGQGPEFLTYFNYEAQQDKSGLPNDRFSAERPEGSISTLTIQRTEQRDSAMYRCASSLQRQKNNEQFFGPGTRLTVL.

The V call is TRBV6-2 or TRBV6-3, the J call TRBJ2-7; no clear D gene. V dropped 8 bases and J dropped 4 bases, with 18 bases sitting between them. The CDR3 loop spans 14 amino acids. Germline loops: CDR1 MNHEY, CDR2 SVGEGT. The CDR3 DNA follows: TGTGCCAGCGGTTGGCAGGTATTGTTTTACGAGCAGTACTTC. It specifies CASGWQVLFYEQYF.

The chain couples TRBV4-3 to TRBJ2-3, with 10 bases lining up with TRBD2. V dropped 0 bases and J dropped 2; count of bases not matched to a gene: 8. Germline lookup yields CDR1 LGHNA and CDR2 YSLEER. This CDR3 contains 18 residues. The CDR3 coding sequence is TGCGCCAGCAGCCAAGAAGGGTCTAGCGGGGGACTCACAGATACGCAGTATTTT. Residues: CASSQEGSSGGLTDTQYF.

The V call is TRBV19, the J call TRBJ1-6; TRBD1 aligns across 7 bases. Germline CDR1 LNHDA, CDR2 SQIVND (reference sequence). The V gene end was trimmed by 4 bases and the J gene end by 6 bases; junction bases not matched to a gene: 3. CDR3 length equals 14 residues. In nucleotides, the CDR3 is TGTGCCAGTAGTAGCCGGGACAGTAATTCACCCCTCCACTTT. As protein: CASSSRDSNSPLHF. The full variable domain, completed using reference TRBV19 and TRBJ1-6, is DGGITQSPKYLFRKEGQNVTLSCEQNLNHDAMYWYRQDPGQGLRLIYYSQIVNDFQKGDIAEGYSVSREKKESFPLTVTSAQKNPTAFYLCASSSRDSNSPLHFGNGTRLTVT.

The V gene is TRBV28, the J gene TRBJ1-3; D remains unclear. The CDR3 is 14 amino acids. V gave up 3 bases and J gave up 0 bases, with 6 bases separating them. Looked up from germline, CDR1 is MDHEN and CDR2 is SYDVKM. CDR3 sequence reads: CASSFGLSGNTIYF. The DNA for the CDR3 is TGTGCCAGCAGTTTTGGGCTCTCTGGAAACACCATATATTTT.

The chain couples TRBV5-1 to TRBJ2-1; D may be TRBD1 (6 bases). Trimming removed 3 bases from V and 2 bases from J, with 12 bases in between. The CDR3 contains 15 residues. The germline V gene has CDR1 SGHRS and CDR2 YFSETQ. In DNA, the CDR3 is TGCGCCAGCAGCTCGCTCTGGACAGCCTACAATGAGCAGTTCTTC. Residues: CASSSLWTAYNEQFF.

The count of this clone is one. This CDR3 is CASSWIMAGRSSYEQYF. For the CDR3, the DNA is TGCGCCAGCAGCTGGATCATGGCGGGCCGGAGCTCCTACGAGCAGTACTTC. This chain joins TRBV5-1 and TRBJ2-7, with D possibly TRBD2 on 5 matching bases. The CDR3 consists of 17 residues. Trimming removed 3 bases from V and 0 bases from J, with 19 bases in between. The germline V gene has CDR1 SGHRS and CDR2 YFSETQ.

V is TRBV3-1 (or the pseudogene TRBV3-2) and J is TRBJ2-3; perhaps TRBD1 as D (5 bases). Germline CDR1 and CDR2: LGHDT and YNNKEL (reference sequence). V was cut by 0 bases and J by 1 base, with 11 bases left in between. This CDR3 contains 16 residues. In nucleotides, the CDR3 is TGTGCCAGCAGCCAAGAAGCGCAGGGTCGCACAGATACGCAGTATTTT. This codes for CASSQEAQGRTDTQYF.

This clone is a singleton in its sample. The chain combines TRBV5-1 with TRBJ1-5, with a weak D call TRBD1 (5 bases). The CDR3 has 15 residues. Germline lookup yields CDR1 SGHRS and CDR2 YFSETQ. V lost 0 bases and J lost 2, with 9 bases in between. CDR3 nucleotide sequence: TGCGCCAGCAGCTTGGAGGGGTACGGCAATCAGCCCCAGCATTTT. This gives the protein CASSLEGYGNQPQHF.

This sequence joins TRBV5-4 and TRBJ1-2; 11 bases align to TRBD1. The J segment lost 4 bases and the V segment lost 2 bases, leaving 4 bases of the junction unmatched. The CDR3 loop spans 15 amino acids. Germline CDR1 reads SGHNT; CDR2 reads YYREEE (reference sequence). The CDR3 sequence: CASSLGTGGVYGYTF. CDR3 nucleotide sequence: TGTGCCAGCAGCTTAGGGACAGGGGGTGTCTATGGCTACACCTTC.

The chain couples TRBV6-6 to TRBJ2-5; D is perhaps TRBD1 (6 bases). CDR1 is MNHNY and CDR2 is SVGAGI in the germline V gene (reference sequence). The CDR3 has 14 residues. Deletions cut 2 bases from V and 2 bases from J, with 9 bases between. CDR3 protein: CASSYPGEQETQYF. CDR3 sequence (DNA): TGTGCCAGCAGTTACCCAGGGGAGCAAGAGACCCAGTACTTC.

This clone has a handful of counts. The CDR3 is CASSLWAAGGLQAFF. The DNA for the CDR3 is TGTGCCAGCAGTTTATGGGCAGCCGGGGGACTGCAAGCTTTCTTT. V and J are TRBV27 and TRBJ1-1, with D perhaps matching TRBD1 (5 bases). V lost 1 base and J 9 bases, leaving 18 bases between the germline ends. CDR3 length: 15 amino acids. The germline V gene has CDR1 MNHEY and CDR2 SMNVEV (reference sequence).

This clone was seen a few times. The chain couples TRBV4-3 to TRBJ2-5; 7 bases are shared with TRBD2. Germline lookup yields CDR1 LGHNA and CDR2 YSLEER. The CDR3 runs 14 residues. V lost 3 bases, J lost 5 bases, and 6 bases stayed unmatched. The CDR3 DNA reads as TGCGCCAGCAGCCAGGGGCTAGCGGTGGAGACCCAGTACTTC. Protein product: CASSQGLAVETQYF.

J is TRBJ2-7 and V is TRBV19, with D perhaps matching TRBD1 (6 bases). CDR3 length: 16 amino acids. Germline CDR1 reads LNHDA; CDR2 reads SQIVND (reference sequence). V lost 6 bases and J 2 bases, leaving 20 bases between the germline ends. The CDR3 sequence: CASSTRQERLTYEQYF. CDR3 bases: TGTGCCAGTAGCACTCGACAGGAACGACTAACCTACGAGCAGTACTTC.

The gene calls are TRBV7-7 and TRBJ2-5, with D unresolved. The V gene's germline CDR1 is SSHAT and CDR2 FNYEAQ (reference sequence). The CDR3 covers 12 residues. Deletions cut 5 bases from V and 3 bases from J, with 7 bases between. The CDR3 loop is CASSPFKETQYF. CDR3 DNA sequence: TGTGCCAGCAGCCCCTTTAAAGAGACCCAGTACTTC.

The rearrangement links TRBV29-1 to TRBJ1-2; D is uncertain. The CDR3 consists of 13 residues. Trimming cost V 3 bases and J 4 bases, with 12 bases left between them. In germline, CDR1 is SQVTM, CDR2 ANQGSEA. The CDR3 nucleotides read TGCAGCGTTGAGTCGGTTCGTAGCTATGGCTACACCTTC. Translated: CSVESVRSYGYTF.

In this sample, this clone turned up a few times. J is TRBJ1-1 and V is TRBV5-1, with a possible D match to TRBD1 (5 bases). The CDR3 is 14 amino acids. Germline values: CDR1 SGHRS, CDR2 YFSETQ. V lost 5 bases, J lost 0 bases, and 11 bases lay in between. In DNA, the CDR3 is TGCGCCAGCAGAGTCCAGGGAATGAACACTGAAGCTTTCTTT. It specifies CASRVQGMNTEAFF.

The CDR3 sequence is CASSPSPSGRGTQYF. The CDR3 region has the DNA TGTGCCAGCAGTCCCAGCCCTAGCGGGAGGGGGACCCAGTACTTC. J is TRBJ2-5 and V is TRBV6-2 or TRBV6-3; 12 bases agree with TRBD2. Trimming removed 5 bases from V and 7 bases from J; junction bases left unmatched: 8. CDR3 size: 15 residues. Per the germline V gene, CDR1 is MNHEY and CDR2 is SVGEGT.

This rearrangement joins TRBV4-3 to TRBJ2-2; 11 nucleotides line up with TRBD2. V gave up 5 bases and J gave up 4 bases; unmatched junction bases: 6. Germline values: CDR1 LGHNA, CDR2 YSLEER. The CDR3 runs 16 residues. CDR3: CASSSLAGGGTGELFF. DNA for the CDR3: TGCGCCAGCAGCTCGCTAGCGGGGGGCGGCACCGGGGAGCTGTTTTTT.

This chain connects TRBV28 to TRBJ2-1; TRBD1 agrees at 8 bases. The germline V gene has CDR1 MDHEN and CDR2 SYDVKM. The length of the CDR3 is 15 residues. J gave up 4 bases and V 4 bases, and 6 bases lay outside the gene matches. The CDR3, as DNA: TGTGCCAGCAGTTCTTGGGACAGGAGATACAATGAGCAGTTCTTC. Its protein is CASSSWDRRYNEQFF.

The chain carries TRBV6-2 or TRBV6-3 and TRBJ1-6; tentative D call: TRBD1 (5 bases). Germline V gene lookup returns CDR1 MNHEY and CDR2 SVGEGT. V shed 0 bases and J shed 4 bases, with 7 bases lying between them. The CDR3 spans 15 residues. The CDR3 is CASSYSTAYNSPLHF. CDR3 in DNA: TGTGCCAGCAGTTACTCGACAGCGTATAATTCACCCCTCCACTTT.

The chain links TRBV4-1 to TRBJ1-2; D might be TRBD1 (6 bases). The germline V and J ends were trimmed by 7 bases and 13 bases, with 22 bases remaining between them. Germline-derived CDR1 and CDR2 are MGHRA and YSYEKL. The CDR3 is 13 amino acids. The CDR3 loop reads CASTHRDTARCTF. The CDR3 DNA is TGCGCCAGCACCCACCGGGACACGGCCCGCTGCACCTTC.

The rearrangement uses TRBV10-2 and TRBJ2-6; D gene ambiguous. V lost 4 bases, J lost 0 bases, and 10 bases lay in between. Looked up from germline, CDR1 is WSHSY and CDR2 is SAAADI. The CDR3 is 16 amino acids. The CDR3 coding sequence is TGCGCCAGCAGTGTCGGGTTTTACTCTGGGGCCAACGTCCTGACTTTC. Encoded protein: CASSVGFYSGANVLTF.

The chain recombines TRBV7-2 with TRBJ2-3; weak D call: TRBD2 (6 bases). V lost 3 bases to trimming and J lost 3 bases, with 16 bases between them. This CDR3 is 16 amino acids long. Germline V CDR1 and CDR2: SGHTA, FQGNSA. The CDR3 region is CASSLAPTSSTDTQYF. DNA for the CDR3: TGTGCCAGCAGCTTGGCCCCGACTAGTTCAACAGATACGCAGTATTTT.